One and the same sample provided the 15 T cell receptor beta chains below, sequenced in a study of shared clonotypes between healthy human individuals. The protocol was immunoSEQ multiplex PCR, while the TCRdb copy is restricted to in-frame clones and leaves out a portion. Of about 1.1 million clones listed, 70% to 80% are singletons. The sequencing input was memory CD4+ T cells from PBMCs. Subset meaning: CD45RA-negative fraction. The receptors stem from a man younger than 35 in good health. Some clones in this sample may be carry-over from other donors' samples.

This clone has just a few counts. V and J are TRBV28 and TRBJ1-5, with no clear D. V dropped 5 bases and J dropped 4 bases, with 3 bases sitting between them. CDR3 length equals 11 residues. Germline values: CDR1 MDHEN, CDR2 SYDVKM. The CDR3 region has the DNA TGTGCCAGCAGTAAAAATCAGCCCCAGCATTTT. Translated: CASSKNQPQHF.

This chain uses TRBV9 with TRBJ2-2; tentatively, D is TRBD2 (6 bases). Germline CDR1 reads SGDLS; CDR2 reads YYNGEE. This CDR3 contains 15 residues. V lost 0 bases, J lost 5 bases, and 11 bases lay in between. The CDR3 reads CASSVGVAATGELFF. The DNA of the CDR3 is TGTGCCAGCAGCGTAGGCGTAGCGGCGACCGGGGAGCTGTTTTTT.

For the CDR3, the DNA is TGTGCAAGTCGCTCGTCATCACCGGGACACAGGAATCAGCCCCAGCATTTT. This codes for CASRSSSPGHRNQPQHF. This chain connects TRBV12-2 to TRBJ1-5; TRBD1, as called in the table, went unchecked against the DNA. TRBV12-2 is noted as a pseudogene. The CDR3 loop spans 17 amino acids.

CDR3 region: CASSLAARGYTF. As DNA, the CDR3 is TGTGCCAGCAGCTTGGCGGCGCGGGGCTACACCTTC. This chain links TRBV7-9 with TRBJ1-2, with D unclear. This CDR3 spans 12 amino acids. Trimming took 3 bases from V and 8 from J, leaving 10 bases between them. In germline, CDR1 is SEHNR, CDR2 FQNEAQ (reference sequence).

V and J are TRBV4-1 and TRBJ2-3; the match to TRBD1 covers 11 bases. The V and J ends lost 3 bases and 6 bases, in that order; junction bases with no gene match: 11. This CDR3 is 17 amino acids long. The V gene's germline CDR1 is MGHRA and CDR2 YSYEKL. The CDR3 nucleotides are TGCGCCAGCAGCCAGGGAGGGACAGGGGGAGGGTTGGATACGCAGTATTTT. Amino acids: CASSQGGTGGGLDTQYF.

CDR3 sequence reads: CASSVLGGIGNEQFF. CDR3 bases: TGTGCCAGCAGCGTACTCGGCGGGATTGGTAATGAGCAGTTCTTC. The chain combines TRBV9 with TRBJ2-1; perhaps TRBD2 as D (6 bases). CDR1 and CDR2 from the germline V gene are SGDLS and YYNGEE. Trimming took off 1 base at V and 7 bases at J, with 15 bases between the two ends. The CDR3 runs to 15 residues.

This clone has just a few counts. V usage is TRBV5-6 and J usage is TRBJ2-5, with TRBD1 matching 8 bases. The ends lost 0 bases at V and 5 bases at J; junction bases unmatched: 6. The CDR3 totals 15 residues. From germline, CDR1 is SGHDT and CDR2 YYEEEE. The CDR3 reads CASSLETGASETQYF. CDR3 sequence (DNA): TGTGCCAGCAGCTTGGAGACAGGGGCGAGCGAGACCCAGTACTTC. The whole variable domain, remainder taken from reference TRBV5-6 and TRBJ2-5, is DAGVTQSPTHLIKTRGQQVTLRCSPKSGHDTVSWYQQALGQGPQFIFQYYEEEERQRGNFPDRFSGHQFPNYSSELNVNALLLGDSALYLCASSLETGASETQYFGPGTRLLVL.

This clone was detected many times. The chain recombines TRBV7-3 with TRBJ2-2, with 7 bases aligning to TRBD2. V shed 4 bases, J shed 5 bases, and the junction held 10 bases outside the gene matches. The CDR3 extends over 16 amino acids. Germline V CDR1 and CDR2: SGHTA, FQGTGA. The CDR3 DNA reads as TGTGCCAGCAGCTCCCCCGTGGCGGGAGTGACCGGGGAGCTGTTTTTT. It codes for CASSSPVAGVTGELFF. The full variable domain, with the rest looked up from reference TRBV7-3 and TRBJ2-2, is GAGVSQTPSNKVTEKGKYVELRCDPISGHTALYWYRQSLGQGPEFLIYFQGTGAADDSGLPNDRFFAVRPEGSVSTLKIQRTERGDSAVYLCASSSPVAGVTGELFFGEGSRLTVL.

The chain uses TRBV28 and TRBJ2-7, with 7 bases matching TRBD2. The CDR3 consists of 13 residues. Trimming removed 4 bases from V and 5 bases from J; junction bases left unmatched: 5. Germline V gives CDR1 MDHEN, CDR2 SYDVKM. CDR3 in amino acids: CASSWAGVDEQYF. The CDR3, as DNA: TGTGCCAGCAGTTGGGCGGGAGTTGACGAGCAGTACTTC.

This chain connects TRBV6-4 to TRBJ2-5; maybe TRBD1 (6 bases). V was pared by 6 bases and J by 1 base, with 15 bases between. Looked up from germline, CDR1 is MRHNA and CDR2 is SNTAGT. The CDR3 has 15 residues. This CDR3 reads CASRNRVVLQETQYF. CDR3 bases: TGTGCCAGCAGAAACAGGGTTGTTCTCCAAGAGACCCAGTACTTC.

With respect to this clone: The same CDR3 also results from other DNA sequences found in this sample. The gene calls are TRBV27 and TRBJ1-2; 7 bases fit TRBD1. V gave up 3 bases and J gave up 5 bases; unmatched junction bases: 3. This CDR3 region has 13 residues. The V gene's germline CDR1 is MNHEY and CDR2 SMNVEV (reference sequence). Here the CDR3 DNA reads TGTGCCAGCAGTTTCTCACAGGGGTATGGCTACACCTTC. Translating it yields CASSFSQGYGYTF.

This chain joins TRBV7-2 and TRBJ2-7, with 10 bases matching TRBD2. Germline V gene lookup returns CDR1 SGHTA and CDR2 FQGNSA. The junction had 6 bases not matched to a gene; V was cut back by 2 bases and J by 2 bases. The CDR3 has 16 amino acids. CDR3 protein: CASSLLGAGGPYEQYF. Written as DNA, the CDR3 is TGTGCCAGCAGCTTATTGGGAGCGGGAGGGCCCTACGAGCAGTACTTC. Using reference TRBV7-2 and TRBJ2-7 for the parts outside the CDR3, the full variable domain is GAGVSQSPSNKVTEKGKDVELRCDPISGHTALYWYRQSLGQGLEFLIYFQGNSAPDKSGLPSDRFSAERTGGSVSTLTIQRTQQEDSAVYLCASSLLGAGGPYEQYFGPGTRLTVT.

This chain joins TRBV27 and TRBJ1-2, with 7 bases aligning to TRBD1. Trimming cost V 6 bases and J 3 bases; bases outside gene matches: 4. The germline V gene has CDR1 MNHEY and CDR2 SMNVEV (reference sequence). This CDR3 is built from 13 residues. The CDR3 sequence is CASRAGGDYGYTF. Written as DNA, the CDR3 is TGTGCCAGCAGAGCAGGGGGAGACTATGGCTACACCTTC.

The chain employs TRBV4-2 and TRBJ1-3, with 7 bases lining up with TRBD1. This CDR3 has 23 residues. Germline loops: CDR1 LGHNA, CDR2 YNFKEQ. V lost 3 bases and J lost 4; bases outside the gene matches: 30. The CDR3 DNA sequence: TGTGCCAGCAGCCAGCCCCGACAGGGTTTATCTCGGGTCGAACTCGTTCTCGGAAACACCATATATTTT. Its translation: CASSQPRQGLSRVELVLGNTIYF.

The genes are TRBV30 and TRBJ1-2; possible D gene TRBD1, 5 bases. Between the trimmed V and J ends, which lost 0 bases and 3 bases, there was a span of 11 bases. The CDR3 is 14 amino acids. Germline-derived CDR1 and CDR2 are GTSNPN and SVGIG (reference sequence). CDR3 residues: CAWSVRPRDYGYTF. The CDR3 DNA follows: TGTGCCTGGAGTGTACGCCCCAGGGACTATGGCTACACCTTC. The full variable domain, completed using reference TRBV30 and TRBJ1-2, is SQTIHQWPATLVQPVGSPLSLECTVEGTSNPNLYWYRQAAGRGLQLLFYSVGIGQISSEVPQNLSASRPQDRQFILSSKKLLLSDSGFYLCAWSVRPRDYGYTFGSGTRLTVV.